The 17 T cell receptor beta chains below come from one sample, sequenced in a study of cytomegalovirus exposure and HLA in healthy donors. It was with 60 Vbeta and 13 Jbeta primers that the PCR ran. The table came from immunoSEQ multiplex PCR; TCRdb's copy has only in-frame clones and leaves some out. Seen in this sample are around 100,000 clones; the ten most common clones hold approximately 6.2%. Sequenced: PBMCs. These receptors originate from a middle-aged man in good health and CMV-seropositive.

CDR3 in DNA: TGTGCCAGCAGCTCGAGAGCGGGAGGGCAGATCTACGAGCAGTACTTC. Translating gives CASSSRAGGQIYEQYF. This sequence joins TRBV7-9 and TRBJ2-7; TRBD2 matches 10 bases. CDR1 is SEHNR and CDR2 is FQNEAQ in the germline V gene (reference sequence). J lost 3 bases, V lost 4 bases, and 9 bases had no gene match. The CDR3 has 16 residues.

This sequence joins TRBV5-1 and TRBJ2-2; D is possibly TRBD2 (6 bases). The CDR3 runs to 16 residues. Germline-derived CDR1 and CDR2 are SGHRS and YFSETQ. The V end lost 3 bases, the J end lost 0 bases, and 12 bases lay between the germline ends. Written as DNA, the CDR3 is TGCGCCAGCAGCTACTCCGGGGGATCGAACACCGGGGAGCTGTTTTTT. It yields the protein CASSYSGGSNTGELFF.

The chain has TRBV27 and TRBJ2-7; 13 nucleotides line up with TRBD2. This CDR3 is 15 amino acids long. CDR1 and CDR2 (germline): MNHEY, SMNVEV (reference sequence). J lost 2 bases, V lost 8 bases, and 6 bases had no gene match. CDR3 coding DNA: TGTGCCAGCGGCCCGGGACTAGCGGGGACCTACGAGCAGTACTTC. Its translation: CASGPGLAGTYEQYF.

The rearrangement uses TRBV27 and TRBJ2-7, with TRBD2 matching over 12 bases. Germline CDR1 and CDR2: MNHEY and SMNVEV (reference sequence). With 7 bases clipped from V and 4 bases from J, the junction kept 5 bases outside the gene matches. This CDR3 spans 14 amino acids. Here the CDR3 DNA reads TGTGCCAGCAAAATGACTAGCGGGAGATACGAGCAGTACTTC. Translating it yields CASKMTSGRYEQYF.

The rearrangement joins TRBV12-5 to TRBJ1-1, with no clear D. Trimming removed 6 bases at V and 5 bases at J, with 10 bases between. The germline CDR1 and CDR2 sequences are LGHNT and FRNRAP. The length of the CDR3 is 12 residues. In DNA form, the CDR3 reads TGTGCTAGTGGCCCGGGTGGGACTGAAGCTTTCTTT. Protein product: CASGPGGTEAFF.

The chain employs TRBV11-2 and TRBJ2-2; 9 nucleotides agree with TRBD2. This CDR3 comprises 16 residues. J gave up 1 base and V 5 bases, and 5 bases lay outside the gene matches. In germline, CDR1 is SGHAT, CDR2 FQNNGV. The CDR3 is CASSRSGSRNTGELFF. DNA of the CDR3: TGTGCCAGCAGCCGTAGCGGGAGCAGGAACACCGGGGAGCTGTTTTTT. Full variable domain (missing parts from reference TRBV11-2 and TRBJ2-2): EAGVAQSPRYKIIEKRQSVAFWCNPISGHATLYWYQQILGQGPKLLIQFQNNGVVDDSQLPKDRFSAERLKGVDSTLKIQPAKLEDSAVYLCASSRSGSRNTGELFFGEGSRLTVL.

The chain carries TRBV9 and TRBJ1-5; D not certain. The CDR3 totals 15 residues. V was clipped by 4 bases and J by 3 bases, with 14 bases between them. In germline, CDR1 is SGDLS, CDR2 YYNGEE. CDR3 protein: CASSPRGGDNQPQHF. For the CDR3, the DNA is TGTGCCAGCAGCCCCCGAGGTGGAGACAATCAGCCCCAGCATTTT.

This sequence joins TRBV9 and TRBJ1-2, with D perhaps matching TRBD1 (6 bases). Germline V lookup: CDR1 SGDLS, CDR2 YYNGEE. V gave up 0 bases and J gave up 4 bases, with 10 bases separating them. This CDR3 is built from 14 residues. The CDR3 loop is CASSVESGVYGYTF. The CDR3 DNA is TGTGCCAGCAGCGTAGAATCAGGGGTCTATGGCTACACCTTC.

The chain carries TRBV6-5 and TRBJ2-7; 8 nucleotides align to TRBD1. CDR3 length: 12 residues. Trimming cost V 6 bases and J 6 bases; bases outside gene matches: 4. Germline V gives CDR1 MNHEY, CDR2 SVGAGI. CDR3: CASRTGQGEQYF. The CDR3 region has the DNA TGTGCCAGCAGAACAGGACAGGGCGAGCAGTACTTC.

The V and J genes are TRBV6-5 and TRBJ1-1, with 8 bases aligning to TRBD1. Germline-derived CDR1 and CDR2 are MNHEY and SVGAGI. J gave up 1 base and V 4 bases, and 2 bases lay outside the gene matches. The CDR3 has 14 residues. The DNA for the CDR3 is TGTGCCAGCAGTTTCAGGGGGCAGAACACTGAAGCTTTCTTT. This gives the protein CASSFRGQNTEAFF.

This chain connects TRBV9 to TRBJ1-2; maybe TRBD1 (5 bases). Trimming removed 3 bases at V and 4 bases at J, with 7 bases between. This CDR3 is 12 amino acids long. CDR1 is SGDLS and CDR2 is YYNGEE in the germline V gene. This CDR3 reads CASSAGIYGYTF. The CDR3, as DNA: TGTGCCAGCAGCGCAGGGATCTATGGCTACACCTTC.

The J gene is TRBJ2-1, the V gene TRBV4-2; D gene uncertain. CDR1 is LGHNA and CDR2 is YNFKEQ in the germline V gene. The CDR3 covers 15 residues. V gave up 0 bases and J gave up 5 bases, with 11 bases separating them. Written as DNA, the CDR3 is TGTGCCAGCAGCCAAGATATAGCTTATAACAATGAGCAGTTCTTC. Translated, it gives CASSQDIAYNNEQFF.

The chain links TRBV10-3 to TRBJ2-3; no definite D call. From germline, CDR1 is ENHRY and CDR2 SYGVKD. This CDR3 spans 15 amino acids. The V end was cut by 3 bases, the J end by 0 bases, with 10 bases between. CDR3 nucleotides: TGTGCCATCAGTGATCAGGTTGCTAGCACAGATACGCAGTATTTT. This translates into CAISDQVASTDTQYF.

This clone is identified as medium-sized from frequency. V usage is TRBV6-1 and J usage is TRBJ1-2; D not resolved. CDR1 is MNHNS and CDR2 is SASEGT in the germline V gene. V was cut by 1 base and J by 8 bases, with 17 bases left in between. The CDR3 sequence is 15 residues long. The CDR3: CASSEDGLPREGYTF. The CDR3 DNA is TGTGCCAGCAGTGAAGACGGACTACCAAGGGAAGGCTACACCTTC.

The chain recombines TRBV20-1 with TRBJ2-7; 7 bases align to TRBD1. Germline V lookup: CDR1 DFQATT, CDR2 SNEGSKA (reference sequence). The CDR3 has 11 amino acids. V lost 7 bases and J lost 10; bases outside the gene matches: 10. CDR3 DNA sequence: TGCAGTGGACAGGGCGGCAACTTACAGTACTTC. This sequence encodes CSGQGGNLQYF.

CDR3 DNA: TGTGCCAGCAGTGGGACAGTCGAGCAGTACTTC. Translation gives CASSGTVEQYF. The chain employs TRBV6-6 and TRBJ2-5; TRBD1 matches at 7 bases. The DNA matches TRBJ2-7 better at its end, which makes the J call doubtful. The V gene's germline CDR1 is MNHNY and CDR2 SVGAGI (reference sequence). This CDR3 is 11 amino acids long.

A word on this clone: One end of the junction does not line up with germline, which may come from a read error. CDR3 residues: CASSPGQNYGCTF. The CDR3 DNA follows: TGCGCCAGCAGCCCGGGACAGAACTATGGCTGCACCTTC. The rearrangement joins TRBV5-1 to TRBJ1-2, with 7 bases aligning to TRBD1. The CDR3 consists of 13 residues. Germline-derived CDR1 and CDR2 are SGHRS and YFSETQ.